This paragraph reports one T cell receptor beta chain. Which antigen it targets is not known. Base-call qualities are not available, and no considerably larger clone is one nucleotide away. The cohort was made up of several hundred healthy bone marrow donors. At the time of sampling, every cohort member was nominally healthy, though immune exposures that went unrecorded were likely present. The donor was CMV seropositive and was included in the group of 250 to 300 seropositive cohort members. Each donor provided a peripheral blood sample, and peripheral blood mononuclear cells were used for TCR beta sequencing. Genomic DNA was extracted from the blood cell samples with the Qiagen DNeasy Blood Extraction Kit. Looking up the germline V gene yields CDR1 SGHAT and CDR2 FQNNGV. The CDR3 spans 13 residues, from the cysteine through the phenylalanine. Of the read, only the CDR3 DNA is kept; its 39 bases are in frame from base 1. Trimmed from V: 4 bases; trimmed from J: 7 bases; junction bases lacking a gene match: 6.

The method behind the library was the immunoSEQ multiplex PCR assay. The multiplex PCR relied on a mix of 60 forward primers for TCR Vbeta segments and 13 reverse primers for TCR Jbeta segments. The CDR3 region of rearranged TCR beta genes was amplified from genomic DNA with a multiplex PCR assay. On the Illumina HiSeq System, the amplified TCR beta libraries were sequenced as 87-base-pair reads. The authors' pipeline ran thus. A later analysis tallied around 82 million unique TCR beta chains across the 610 or so repertoires, and about 10 million of those chains were shared by two or more donors. A nearest-neighbor algorithm error-corrected the raw reads and collapsed the reads into unique sequences, merging closely related sequences to remove PCR and sequencing errors. Alignment of CDR3 sequences to IMGT reference sequences was used to assign V, D and J gene segments. For a sequence to be retained, a match of at least six nucleotides was required to both a V gene segment and a J gene segment. Rearrangements were classified as productive when the CDR3 lacked stop codons and remained in frame with V and J, and all other rearrangements were classified as non-productive. Following IMGT convention, CDR3 was defined as the stretch from the second conserved V-encoded cysteine up to the conserved J-encoded phenylalanine. The earlier analysis of about 590 of the donors excluded sequences that lacked an unambiguous match to a single V gene segment. An earlier analysis of some 610 of the donors called V segments functional above 56.7% productive rearrangements and segregating when the between-donor standard deviation exceeded 5%. A statistical classification framework was built to diagnose cytomegalovirus status from the catalog of TCR beta chain sequences. V and J gene assignment, in a later analysis, came from comparing TCR nucleotide sequences with IMGT/GENE-DB human TR gene sequences. In a later analysis, CDR3 sequences and most-parsimonious VDJ recombination scenarios were assigned using the TCRdist pipeline. In a later analysis, each TCR beta chain was defined by its CDR3 amino acid sequence together with its V-gene family, and reads lacking a unique V-gene family were excluded. A later analysis removed 500 to 600 highly shared, low-generation-probability nucleotide sequences to deal with suspected cross-contamination and a sequencing artifact. In a later analysis, a clonal expansion index was calculated for each public chain from normalized within-repertoire ranks of inferred template counts. In a later analysis, generation probabilities were computed using a VDJ recombination model fitted to out-of-frame rearrangements, and the results were checked against IGoR. In a later analysis, hypergeometric tests were used to score TCR-TCR, TCR-HLA and TCR-CMV co-occurrence, with a repertoire-size bias correction applied to TCR pairs. A later analysis estimated false discovery rates by permuting HLA or CMV assignments 20 times. In a later analysis, co-occurring TCRs were grouped with DBSCAN, and TCRdist sequence similarity was added when clustering was performed within HLA-allele-positive subsets. For co-occurrence clustering, repertoires with fewer than 30,000 or more than 120,000 public chains were excluded, along with a handful of repertoires with anomalous nucleotide sharing. Not all clones reach the TCRdb copy of this immuneACCESS table, which keeps in-frame sequences only. Checked studies attribute under half of the gap to unresolved V genes and leave the rest unexplained. D and trimming were read from the DNA, whereas the V and J calls and clone size are those reported in that table. Here the sample has some 140,000 clones; 65% to 80% occur a single time. The ten largest clones capture 8.8% of the sample.

This entry belongs to a study of cytomegalovirus exposure and HLA in healthy donors (TCRdb year 2017). Looking at the study overall: An earlier analysis of roughly 570 of the donors reported about 300 Gb of sequence data and 100 million to 120 million unique TCR beta sequences obtained from approximately 180 million T cells. An early release that covered around 590 HLA-typed donors contained about 290 gigabases of sequencing data and around 80 million unique TCR sequences. Of the roughly 410 genotyped donors, 65% to 90% were placed in the genetic ancestry cluster associated with self-reported Caucasian donors. The study was designed to test whether signatures of past pathogen exposure could be identified by cataloging public T cell receptors. The study profiled the T cell repertoires of around 700 subjects by immunosequencing and related them to cytomegalovirus serostatus. A separate validation cohort of over a hundred different subjects was used in addition to the roughly 700-subject first cohort. To predict cytomegalovirus infection status, the study combined high-throughput TCR immunosequencing, statistical association of individual TCRs with disease status, and machine learning. In a later analysis, previously published TCR beta repertoires from 666 donors were re-analyzed and high-resolution HLA genotyping was added so that TCR occurrence patterns could be studied. The later analysis used no new phenotypic data to find candidate immune exposures, relying instead on TCR beta sequences and their occurrence across donors. In an earlier analysis of a few hundred of the donors, high-throughput TCR beta sequencing was used to judge whether each TCR beta V gene segment behaved as functional or pseudogenic. Alongside the repertoire data, information on donor age, sex, ethnicity and CMV serostatus was compiled. In a later genetic analysis, genome-wide SNP genotypes for about 65% of the roughly 670 donors were used, and that subset was treated as a discovery cohort. All discovery cohort repertoires had been generated on a single sequencing platform. Class I and class II HLA loci were covered by the typing at four-digit resolution. The number of typed donors differed by locus: about 620-630 for A, B, C, DRB1 and DQB1; about 520 for DQA1; fewer than 610 for DPA1; and 400 to 480 for DPB1. Several DR-DQ haplotypes were treated as single units for association and clustering because of strong linkage in the cohort. Among 300 to 500 genotyped donors of the cohort, an average of approximately 200,000 unique TCR beta nucleotide sequences was sequenced per donor, of which roughly 18% were non-productive.

Beyond this particular receptor, the publication reports: Immune exposure information for the cohort was limited to CMV serostatus. In vitro tests confirmed that a few of the cytomegalovirus-associated TCR beta chains recognize cytomegalovirus antigens. A further reported finding was that TCR beta sequences accurately predicted the HLA-A and HLA-B alleles for most subjects in the first cohort. In a later analysis, the rate of TCR association differed among HLA loci, with DRB1 alleles having the most associated TCRs and HLA-C alleles having the fewest. V-gene and J-gene trimming of TCR beta chains was associated with a missense DCLRE1C variant in a later genetic analysis, and the association was replicated in an independent cohort. In an earlier analysis of roughly 560 of the donors, most TCR beta V segments were observed in productive rearrangements about 90% or about 30% of the time, broadly matching IMGT annotations. Because HLA typing was missing for some donors at each locus, association tests included only the typed subset. Several of the top co-occurrence clusters appeared to be linked to parvovirus B19, influenza, CMV and Epstein-Barr virus, according to a later analysis. It was suggested by the authors that the approach could potentially be generalized to other disease states and immunological phenotypes. Assigning TCR associations to individual alleles was difficult when HLA alleles, especially DR and DQ, strongly co-occurred. The study gave a list of over 150 TCR beta chains associated with cytomegalovirus. Presence/absence analyses assumed roughly uniform sequencing depth across donors, an assumption that may not hold. In a later genetic analysis, fewer N-insertions in productive TCRs were reported among donors in an Asian-associated ancestry cluster than the 666-donor mean. A later analysis found that HLA-associated TCR beta chains were more clonally expanded and had lower generation probabilities than equally common non-associated chains. A cluster of highly shared sequence variants was judged likely to be a technical artifact of the sequencing pipeline. Some IMGT-functional V segments, including TRBV6-2 and TRBV6-3, could not be told apart with the 87-base-pair reads, so those segments were excluded. Because counts were too low, some 17 rarely observed V segments, including chromosome 9 orphons, were excluded from the earlier analysis of some 590 of the donors. According to a later analysis, most CMV-associated TCR beta chains appeared to be HLA-restricted, and the HLA associations seemed to be driven largely by CMV exposure. Correlated functional status among segregating V segments might reflect linkage disequilibrium, but an unknown experimental factor could not be ruled out. In this cohort, only TCR beta chains were sequenced, and detectable features were limited by the absence of alpha or paired-chain data. While some public TCRs were present in many individuals, most TCR sequences turned up only very rarely across donors. In a later analysis, some 17,000 TCR beta sequences were associated with specific HLA alleles at a false discovery rate of 0.05. Cytomegalovirus status was reported to be diagnosed by the classifier with high specificity and sensitivity in both the original and validation cohorts.

The receptor was derived from a woman in her forties or fifties in good health and CMV-seropositive. The material sequenced was PBMCs. The V gene is TRBV11-2 and the J gene is TRBJ1-2, with TRBD1 matching 7 junction bases. The CDR3 has the sequence CASSSDRETGYTF. The bases read TGTGCCAGCAGCTCCGACAGGGAGACTGGCTACACCTTC.